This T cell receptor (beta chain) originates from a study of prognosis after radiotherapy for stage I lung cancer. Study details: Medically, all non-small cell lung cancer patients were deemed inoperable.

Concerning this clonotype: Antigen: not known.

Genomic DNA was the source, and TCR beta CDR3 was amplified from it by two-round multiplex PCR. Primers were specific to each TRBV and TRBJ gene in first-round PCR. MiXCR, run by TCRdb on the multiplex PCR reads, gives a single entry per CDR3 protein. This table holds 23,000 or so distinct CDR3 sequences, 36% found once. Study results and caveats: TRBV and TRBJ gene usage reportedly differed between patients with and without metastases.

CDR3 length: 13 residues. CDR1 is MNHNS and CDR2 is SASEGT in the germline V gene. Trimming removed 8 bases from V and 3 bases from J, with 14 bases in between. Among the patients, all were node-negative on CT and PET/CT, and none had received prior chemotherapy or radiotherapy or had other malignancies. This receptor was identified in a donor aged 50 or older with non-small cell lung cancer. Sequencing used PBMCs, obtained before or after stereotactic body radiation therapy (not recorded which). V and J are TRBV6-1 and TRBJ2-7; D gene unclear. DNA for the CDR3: TGTGCCAGCGTCCTCCAAGATTACTACGAGCAGTACTTC. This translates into CASVLQDYYEQYF.